Below, 5 T cell receptor beta chains from the same sample are listed, as sequenced in a study of T cells in Graves' hyperthyroidism and ophthalmopathy. Amplification of TCR beta CDR3 regions was performed using RNA transcripts as template. A set of HTBI primers served as the primers for a first-round RT-PCR of the TCR CDR3. TCRdb used MiXCR to reprocess the multiplex PCR reads, holding one entry per CDR3 protein. The top ten clones hold around 17% of a sample with around 700,000 distinct CDR3 sequences, over 15% of them seen once. The sequenced material came from blood. The receptors stem from a woman aged 45-65 years with Graves' hyperthyroidism that later progressed to Graves' ophthalmopathy.

The chain couples TRBV14 to TRBJ1-2; 7 bases are shared with TRBD1. Germline loops: CDR1 SGHDN, CDR2 FVKESK. V shed 2 bases, J shed 2 bases, and the junction held 11 bases outside the gene matches. CDR3 length: 17 residues. The CDR3 region is CASSQQTGSLTNYGYTF. CDR3 DNA sequence: TGTGCCAGCAGCCAACAGACAGGGTCTCTAACCAACTATGGCTACACCTTC.

This clonotype came up many times. The genes are TRBV3-1 and TRBJ2-7, with D unresolved. Trimming removed 4 bases at V and 0 bases at J, with 10 bases between. This CDR3 region has 14 residues. CDR1 and CDR2 from the germline V gene are LGHDT and YNNKEL (reference sequence). The CDR3 here is CASSRTVSSYEQYF. Here the CDR3 DNA reads TGTGCCAGCAGCCGGACGGTCAGCTCCTACGAGCAGTACTTC.

This chain links TRBV6-2 or TRBV6-3 with TRBJ1-1, with a weak D call TRBD1 (6 bases). V was pared by 6 bases and J by 5 bases, with 25 bases between. Germline CDR1 is MNHEY and CDR2 is SVGEGT. This CDR3 is built from 17 residues. CDR3 in DNA: TGTGCCAGCAGGAGGGACCGGGCCAGGGGTTTGAGGACTGAAGCTTTCTTT. It codes for CASRRDRARGLRTEAFF.

This clonotype was recorded at least ten times. In DNA form, the CDR3 reads TGTGCCAGCAGCATGGGGGGGCCTAATGAGCAGTTCTTC. Its protein is CASSMGGPNEQFF. This rearrangement joins TRBV7-3 to TRBJ2-1, with D tentatively TRBD2 (7 bases). Germline V gives CDR1 SGHTA, CDR2 FQGTGA. CDR3 length equals 13 residues. V was shortened by 5 bases and J by 7 bases, with 12 bases between the two germline ends.

This clonotype was counted at least ten times. V gene TRBV11-2 combines with J gene TRBJ2-1; TRBD2 is a possible D gene (7 bases). Germline CDR1 and CDR2: SGHAT and FQNNGV. The CDR3 is 16 residues long. The V and J ends lost 5 bases and 7 bases respectively, with 21 bases between them. The CDR3 sequence is CASSGGGGGALNEQFF. CDR3 nucleotide sequence: TGTGCCAGCAGCGGAGGGGGGGGGGGGGCCCTGAATGAGCAGTTCTTC.